The 10 T cell receptor beta chains below all came from one sample that was sequenced in a study of OX40 agonist ivuxolimab in advanced cancers. Produced via immunoSEQ multiplex PCR; TCRdb's table is partial and in-frame only. The table has almost 85,000 clones, 85% to 90% seen once. This specimen consisted of CD4+ or CD8+ T cells sorted from blood, obtained in a trial of the OX40 agonist ivuxolimab. The receptors come from an adult with an advanced solid tumor such as melanoma, head and neck, liver or kidney cancer.

The J gene is TRBJ1-1, the V gene TRBV7-3; possibly TRBD1 for D (5 bases). V dropped 5 bases and J dropped 1 base, with 8 bases sitting between them. CDR3 size: 13 residues. From germline, CDR1 is SGHTA and CDR2 FQGTGA. Here the CDR3 reads CASSHDRNTEAFF. In nucleotides, the CDR3 is TGTGCCAGCAGCCATGACAGGAACACTGAAGCTTTCTTT.

The V gene is TRBV12-5, the J gene TRBJ1-2; 8 bases are shared with TRBD1. The length of the CDR3 is 15 residues. V was clipped by 5 bases and J by 3 bases; unmatched bases: 8. The V gene's germline CDR1 is LGHNT and CDR2 FRNRAP. CDR3 residues: CASGLSDREDYGYTF. CDR3 nucleotides: TGTGCTAGTGGTCTCTCGGACAGGGAGGACTATGGCTACACCTTC. Using reference TRBV12-5 and TRBJ1-2 for the parts outside the CDR3, the full variable domain is DARVTQTPRHKVTEMGQEVTMRCQPILGHNTVFWYRQTMMQGLELLAYFRNRAPLDDSGMPKDRFSAEMPDATLATLKIQPSEPRDSAVYFCASGLSDREDYGYTFGSGTRLTVV.

The gene calls are TRBV11-3 and TRBJ2-1; no reliable D call. Germline V gene lookup returns CDR1 SGHNT and CDR2 YENEEA. V lost 5 bases, J lost 4 bases, and 15 bases lay in between. The CDR3 extends over 15 amino acids. Here the CDR3 DNA reads TGTGCCAGCAGCCCGGACGATCAAAAGTACAATGAGCAGTTCTTC. This codes for CASSPDDQKYNEQFF.

This chain links TRBV19 with TRBJ1-5, with 8 bases identical to TRBD1. The V gene end was trimmed by 5 bases and the J gene end by 2 bases; junction bases not matched to a gene: 8. Germline V lookup: CDR1 LNHDA, CDR2 SQIVND (reference sequence). The CDR3 loop spans 16 amino acids. In DNA form, the CDR3 reads TGTGCCAGTAGTCCCTTACCGGGACAGGGCAATCAGCCCCAGCATTTT. Encoded protein: CASSPLPGQGNQPQHF.

The CDR3 here is CAVDKILSGANVLTF. In DNA form, the CDR3 reads TGTGCCGTAGACAAAATCCTCTCTGGGGCCAACGTCCTGACTTTC. The chain combines TRBV30 with TRBJ2-6; no reliable D call. This CDR3 contains 15 residues. Trimming took off 8 bases at V and 0 bases at J, with 14 bases between the two ends. In germline, CDR1 is GTSNPN, CDR2 SVGIG (reference sequence).

The chain carries TRBV18 and TRBJ1-1; TRBD1 agrees at 8 bases. Germline values: CDR1 KGHSH, CDR2 LQKENI. The CDR3 runs to 16 residues. Germline trimming cut 1 base from V and 4 bases from J; bases unmatched to any gene: 8. This CDR3 is CASSPQRTGQGTEAFF. CDR3 DNA sequence: TGTGCCAGCTCACCACAAAGGACAGGGCAAGGCACTGAAGCTTTCTTT. The complete variable domain, with remaining parts taken from reference TRBV18 and TRBJ1-1, reads NAGVMQNPRHLVRRRGQEARLRCSPMKGHSHVYWYRQLPEEGLKFMVYLQKENIIDESGMPKERFSAEFPKEGPSILRIQQVVRGDSAAYFCASSPQRTGQGTEAFFGQGTRLTVV.

The rearrangement uses TRBV30 and TRBJ1-5; 7 nucleotides agree with TRBD1. This CDR3 is 13 amino acids long. Germline CDR1 is GTSNPN and CDR2 is SVGIG (reference sequence). Losses at the gene ends were 3 bases for V and 4 bases for J; bases not matched to a gene: 3. CDR3 in amino acids: CAWSPTGNQPQHF. Here the CDR3 DNA reads TGTGCCTGGAGCCCGACAGGGAATCAGCCCCAGCATTTT.

The chain is built from TRBV6-6 and TRBJ2-7; D may be TRBD1 or TRBD2 (5 bases each). V was cut by 5 bases and J by 4 bases, with 15 bases left in between. CDR1 is MNHNY, CDR2 SVGAGI, per germline (reference sequence). The CDR3 consists of 14 residues. CDR3 sequence (DNA): TGTGCCAGCAGTCTGGGGGATCTGCTTTACGAGCAGTACTTC. Amino acids: CASSLGDLLYEQYF.

The gene calls are TRBV7-3 and TRBJ1-1; a possible D gene is TRBD1 (5 bases). Germline values: CDR1 SGHTA, CDR2 FQGTGA. CDR3 length: 14 amino acids. The V and J ends lost 3 bases and 1 base respectively, with 9 bases between them. The CDR3 loop is CASSFSGGNTEAFF. The CDR3 region has the DNA TGTGCCAGCAGCTTTTCGGGGGGGAACACTGAAGCTTTCTTT. The full variable domain, its missing parts supplied by reference TRBV7-3 and TRBJ1-1, is GAGVSQTPSNKVTEKGKYVELRCDPISGHTALYWYRQSLGQGPEFLIYFQGTGAADDSGLPNDRFFAVRPEGSVSTLKIQRTERGDSAVYLCASSFSGGNTEAFFGQGTRLTVV.

CDR3 amino acids: CASSLYHTGDYGYTF. The CDR3, as DNA: TGTGCCAGCAGCTTATACCACACCGGTGACTATGGCTACACCTTC. This chain uses TRBV11-1 with TRBJ1-2; D unclear. The CDR3 contains 15 residues. Between the trimmed V and J ends, which lost 2 bases and 3 bases, there was a span of 13 bases. The germline V gene has CDR1 SGHAT and CDR2 FQDESV (reference sequence). The complete variable domain, with remaining parts taken from reference TRBV11-1 and TRBJ1-2, reads EAEVAQSPRYKITEKSQAVAFWCDPISGHATLYWYRQILGQGPELLVQFQDESVVDDSQLPKDRFSAERLKGVDSTLKIQPAELGDSAMYLCASSLYHTGDYGYTFGSGTRLTVV.